These 10 T cell receptor beta chains were all obtained from the same sample, sequenced in a study of T cells after yellow fever vaccination (dated by TCRdb to the late 2010s). Per the publication, the treatment or condition label means: live attenuated yellow fever vaccine strain. Libraries were prepared through 5' RACE. TCRdb shows the sequencer as Illumina HiSeq 2500. Using fastp at Q25 and MiXCR, TCRdb reprocessed the public reads and kept productive beta chains. A single entry per CDR3 protein holds the most common genes and DNA from its merged rows. This sample lists 300,000 to 400,000 distinct CDR3 sequences; approximately 8% were detected once. 17% of the sample is in the top ten clones. The sample in question was PBMCs, obtained around 45 days after the first yellow fever vaccination. Source of these receptors: a man aged 18 to 29 who received the YFV17D yellow fever vaccine.

This clonotype appeared many times. This chain joins TRBV7-9 and TRBJ2-7; D might be TRBD2 (6 bases). Trimming stripped 5 bases from V and 3 bases from J, with 14 bases between. The CDR3 is 14 amino acids. CDR1 and CDR2 (germline): SEHNR, FQNEAQ (reference sequence). The CDR3 DNA sequence: TGTGCCAGCAGCCCTGGCGGGGCCATCTACGAGCAGTACGTC. Translation: CASSPGGAIYEQYV.

V usage is TRBV29-1 and J usage is TRBJ2-5; D possibly uses TRBD1 or TRBD2 (5 bases each). CDR1 is SQVTM, CDR2 ANQGSEA, per germline. The CDR3 covers 13 residues. V lost 3 bases and J lost 5, with 13 bases in between. The CDR3 region is CSVDPGRGETQYF. CDR3 nucleotide sequence: TGCAGCGTTGATCCGGGGCGAGGGGAGACCCAGTACTTC.

The V call is TRBV4-1, the J call TRBJ1-1, with TRBD1 matching 12 bases. Trimming removed 0 bases from V and 8 bases from J; junction bases left unmatched: 7. Germline loops: CDR1 MGHRA, CDR2 YSYEKL. The CDR3 covers 16 residues. CDR3 loop: CASSQEVGQGAREAFF. The CDR3 DNA reads TGCGCCAGCAGCCAAGAGGTGGGACAGGGGGCGCGGGAAGCTTTCTTT.

At least ten counts were recorded for this clonotype. Germline and junction disagree at one end, which may indicate a read error. The chain employs TRBV12-3 or TRBV12-4 and TRBJ2-2, with a possible D match to TRBD2 (6 bases). There are 13 residues in the CDR3. In nucleotides, the CDR3 is TGTGCCAGCAGCTTAGGAGGGGCCGGGGAGCTGTTTTTT. The encoded protein is CASSLGGAGELFF.

The V call is TRBV4-3, the J call TRBJ1-6; TRBD1 matches at 10 bases. The CDR3 spans 14 residues. The trim removed 4 bases at V and 11 bases at J, leaving 5 bases unmatched. Germline V gene sequence: CDR1 LGHNA, CDR2 YSLEER. The CDR3 sequence: CASSPDRGLAPLHF. The DNA for the CDR3 is TGCGCCAGCAGCCCTGACAGGGGGCTCGCACCCCTCCACTTT.

There are many counts of this clonotype. This chain joins TRBV9 and TRBJ2-2; 8 bases are shared with TRBD2. CDR1 is SGDLS and CDR2 is YYNGEE in the germline V gene. This CDR3 is built from 15 residues. With V trimmed by 3 bases and J by 3 bases, 4 bases remained unmatched. The CDR3 coding sequence is TGTGCCAGCAGCGATCGCGGGGGGTACACCGGGGAGCTGTTTTTT. This codes for CASSDRGGYTGELFF.

This clonotype was counted only a few times. J is TRBJ2-2 and V is TRBV6-2 or TRBV6-3; 7 positions match TRBD1. After removal of 4 bases from V and 6 bases from J, the junction contained 8 bases not matched to a gene. CDR1 and CDR2 (germline): MNHEY, SVGEGT. This CDR3 has 15 amino acids. This CDR3 is CASSLTGVRAGELFF. The CDR3 nucleotides read TGTGCCAGCAGTTTAACAGGGGTGAGGGCCGGGGAGCTGTTTTTT.

The V gene is TRBV5-6, the J gene TRBJ2-5; possible D gene TRBD2, 6 bases. The CDR3 is made up of 15 amino acids. The V gene's germline CDR1 is SGHDT and CDR2 YYEEEE. The V end was cut by 4 bases, the J end by 3 bases, with 16 bases between. CDR3 sequence (DNA): TGTGCCAGCAGCCTTTTATGGGGGGATGAAGAGACCCAGTACTTC. It translates to CASSLLWGDEETQYF.

The chain recombines TRBV10-3 with TRBJ2-1; D perhaps matches TRBD2 (7 bases). V was clipped by 8 bases and J by 7 bases, with 21 bases between them. Germline loops: CDR1 ENHRY, CDR2 SYGVKD. The CDR3 consists of 15 residues. The CDR3 protein is CAIWGGLAETNEQFF. In DNA form, the CDR3 reads TGTGCCATCTGGGGGGGGCTAGCGGAGACAAATGAGCAGTTCTTC.

This clonotype was found many times. This chain connects TRBV7-2 to TRBJ2-3; no definite D call. Trimming pared 3 bases from V and 4 bases from J, leaving 8 bases between. The V gene's germline CDR1 is SGHTA and CDR2 FQGNSA. This CDR3 contains 13 residues. CDR3 protein: CASSLEFPDTQYF. In DNA form, the CDR3 reads TGTGCCAGCAGCTTGGAGTTCCCAGATACGCAGTATTTT.